The rows below give T cell receptor beta chains drawn from one sample of a study of cytomegalovirus exposure and HLA in healthy donors. The repertoire was sequenced with immunoSEQ multiplex PCR; TCRdb's copy has only in-frame clones and lacks some. Counted here are about 89,000 clones, 85% occurring once; the ten biggest clones make up 7.4%. The sequencing input was PBMCs. The receptors were gathered from a man aged 40-49 years in good health and CMV-seropositive. CDR3s include the opening cysteine and the closing phenylalanine or tryptophan. D genes are given only for firm matches. The listing skips clone size in some rows; elsewhere it reads once, few, many or a size class.

-,16,TRBJ1-2,TRBD1,TRBV6-1,CASSEAGTGGAYGYTF,TGTGCCAGCAGTGAAGCTGGGACAGGGGGGGCCTATGGCTACACCTTC
-,15,TRBJ2-3,TRBD2,TRBV6-6,CASHGLAGGADTQYF,TGTGCCAGCCATGGACTAGCGGGGGGTGCAGATACGCAGTATTTT
-,14,TRBJ2-7,TRBD2,TRBV27,CASSPSGSPYEQYF,TGTGCCAGCAGCCCTAGCGGGAGTCCCTACGAGCAGTACTTC
-,18,TRBJ2-1,-,TRBV9,CASSVEVQAAPTYNEQFF,TGTGCCAGCAGCGTAGAAGTCCAGGCTGCTCCCACCTACAATGAGCAGTTCTTC
-,16,TRBJ2-2,TRBD1,TRBV6-6,CASSTGTGGAAGELFF,TGTGCCAGCAGTACCGGGACAGGGGGCGCGGCCGGGGAGCTGTTTTTT
few,14,TRBJ2-1,TRBD2,TRBV28,CASSSLGLANEQFF,TGTGCCAGCAGTTCCCTAGGACTAGCCAATGAGCAGTTCTTC
-,12,TRBJ1-6,-,TRBV28,CASSLNEGRPNF,TGTGCCAGCAGCCTTAACGAGGGGAGGCCCAACTTT
-,18,TRBJ2-7,TRBD2,TRBV15,CATSREPWVSGNTYEQYF,TGTGCCACCAGCAGAGAGCCCTGGGTTAGCGGGAATACCTACGAGCAGTACTTC
few,13,TRBJ2-1,-,TRBV7-3,CASSLKAGREQFF,TGTGCCAGCAGCTTAAAGGCGGGGCGAGAGCAGTTCTTC
few,13,TRBJ2-7,-,TRBV19,CASSMASSYEQYF,TGTGCCAGTAGTATGGCTAGCTCGTACGAGCAGTACTTC
-,15,TRBJ2-5,-,TRBV7-9,CASSSTGLYQETQYF,TGTGCCAGCAGCTCAACGGGACTGTACCAAGAGACCCAGTACTTC
-,18,TRBJ1-3,TRBD1,TRBV7-6,CASSPRTGSLHSGNTIYF,TGTGCCAGCAGCCCTCGGACAGGGTCCTTACACTCTGGAAACACCATATATTTT
-,14,TRBJ2-7,TRBD1,TRBV6-1,CASSPGTGLNEQYF,TGTGCCAGCAGCCCCGGGACAGGGTTGAACGAGCAGTACTTC
-,14,TRBJ1-6,TRBD1,TRBV5-1,CASSGTGGNSPLHF,TGCGCCAGCAGCGGTACAGGGGGTAATTCACCCCTCCACTTT
-,12,TRBJ2-7,-,TRBV12-5,CASGFPSSEQYF,TGTGCTAGTGGTTTCCCTAGCTCCGAGCAGTACTTC
-,14,TRBJ2-5,TRBD1,TRBV2,CASSATGSIETQYF,TGTGCCAGCAGTGCGACAGGGAGTATAGAGACCCAGTACTTC
-,14,TRBJ2-3,TRBD1,TRBV19,CASNDRGRTDTQYF,TGTGCCAGTAACGACAGGGGGCGGACAGATACGCAGTATTTT
-,14,TRBJ2-2,-,TRBV7-2,CASSLGRIYGELFF,TGTGCCAGCAGCTTAGGGCGGATATACGGGGAGCTGTTTTTT